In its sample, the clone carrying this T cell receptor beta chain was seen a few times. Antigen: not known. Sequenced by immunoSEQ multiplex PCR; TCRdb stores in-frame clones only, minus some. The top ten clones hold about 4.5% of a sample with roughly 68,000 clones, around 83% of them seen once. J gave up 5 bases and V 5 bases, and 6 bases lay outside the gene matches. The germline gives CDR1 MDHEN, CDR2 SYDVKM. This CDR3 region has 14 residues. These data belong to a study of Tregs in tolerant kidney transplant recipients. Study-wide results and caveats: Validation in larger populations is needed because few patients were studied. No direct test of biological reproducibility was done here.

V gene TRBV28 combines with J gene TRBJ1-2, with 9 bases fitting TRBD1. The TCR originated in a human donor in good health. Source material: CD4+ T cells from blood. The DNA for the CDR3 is TGTGCCAGCAGTACGACAGGGGGGCAATATGGCTACACCTTC. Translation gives CASSTTGGQYGYTF.